A selection of T cell receptor beta chains follows, all from one sample in a study of identical twins' blood T cells. Each CDR3 protein gets one entry after TCRdb re-called the 5' RACE reads with MiXCR. This table has 350,000 to 450,000 distinct CDR3 sequences, around 30% appearing once. The specimen sequenced was PBMCs. The source of these receptors is a woman aged 18 to 50 in good health. The conserved cysteine and the conserved F or W are not part of the CDR3 here.

J gene | V gene | CDR3 protein
TRBJ1-6 | TRBV20-1 | SAKRESSYNSPLH
TRBJ1-2 | TRBV29-1 | SVAASQGDCYT
TRBJ2-7 | TRBV5-6 | ASRRQGRAYEQY
TRBJ2-2 | TRBV5-1 | ASSYGSAGELF
TRBJ1-1 | TRBV5-1 | ASSLAGVDFEAF
TRBJ2-2 | TRBV10-3 | ATTTSTGGELF
TRBJ2-7 | TRBV14 | ASSYRGTYEQY
TRBJ2-1 | TRBV19 | ASSFAYSYNEQF
TRBJ1-1 | TRBV6-1 | ASSRQGVGTEAF
TRBJ2-3 | TRBV5-4 | ASSLRTGDIDTQY
TRBJ2-7 | TRBV5-1 | ASRERYEQY
TRBJ1-5 | TRBV20-1 | SAGQTGRLQPQH
TRBJ2-2 | TRBV20-1 | SASLGTHTGELF
TRBJ1-1 | TRBV19 | ASSPGGTNTEAF
TRBJ2-3 | TRBV20-1 | SARVTGAPDTQY
TRBJ1-1 | TRBV20-1 | SARDLTVNTEAF
TRBJ2-3 | TRBV20-1 | SASASGFTDTQY
TRBJ2-5 | TRBV19 | ASSITAGQETQY
TRBJ2-7 | TRBV7-9 | ASSLAKEIAESYEQY
TRBJ2-1 | TRBV28 | ASSLRDRDFDEQF
TRBJ2-2 | TRBV3-1 | ASSQDIGGTGELF
TRBJ1-1 | TRBV5-1 | ASSLVPNTEAF
TRBJ1-2 | TRBV5-1 | ASSPTGADYGYT
TRBJ1-6 | TRBV12-3/TRBV12-4 | ASTTDRGNSPLH
TRBJ2-1 | TRBV5-6 | ASSLVGVANEQF
TRBJ1-2 | TRBV6-6 | ASSPDRGRGYT
TRBJ1-4 | TRBV7-8 | DSSLGEGVKLF
TRBJ2-3 | TRBV4-3 | ASSQFADTQY
TRBJ2-1 | TRBV7-2 | ASSFPVGTSNNEQF
TRBJ1-4 | TRBV7-2 | ASSLEVSRGREKLF
TRBJ2-1 | TRBV29-1 | SVMRNSYNEQF
TRBJ1-1 | TRBV20-1 | SASKRTGGLAEAF
TRBJ2-1 | TRBV3-1 | ASSQNGTIRGANEQF
TRBJ1-1 | TRBV20-1 | SASRQDHTEAF
TRBJ1-4 | TRBV7-2 | ASTQPNEKLF
TRBJ1-1 | TRBV29-1 | SVHQGANTEAF
TRBJ1-1 | TRBV12-5 | ASGPNKNTEAF
TRBJ2-3 | TRBV12-3/TRBV12-4 | ASSSRVANTDTQY
TRBJ2-1 | TRBV14 | ASSQGRMGGHFDEQF
TRBJ2-1 | TRBV29-1 | SVVARQQF
TRBJ2-3 | TRBV2 | ASSEGTQY
TRBJ1-3 | TRBV6-2/TRBV6-3 | ATDRPRSGNTIY
TRBJ1-1 | TRBV6-5 | ASSYSLPGVGTEAF
TRBJ1-3 | TRBV12-3/TRBV12-4 | ASSYFLAGNTIY
TRBJ1-5 | TRBV19 | ASSDRAGQPQH
TRBJ1-1 | TRBV7-2 | ASSSGPRNTEAF
TRBJ2-1 | TRBV7-6 | ASSHSGVLNHEQF
TRBJ1-5 | TRBV6-1 | ASSATPGFSNQPQH
TRBJ2-7 | TRBV7-8 | ASSLGAGTGDYHEQY
TRBJ1-1 | TRBV5-1 | ATKTGIRATEAF
TRBJ2-3 | TRBV19 | ASSILLAGADTQY
TRBJ2-1 | TRBV11-2 | ASSRLAAYSYNEQF
TRBJ2-1 | TRBV5-1 | ASSLAGVASSYNEQF
TRBJ2-2 | TRBV11-2 | ASSFLAGELF